A selection of T cell receptor beta chains follows, all from one sample in a study of blood T cell repertoires in COVID-19. The repertoire was sequenced with immunoSEQ multiplex PCR; TCRdb's copy has only in-frame clones and lacks some. Of 100,000 to 150,000 clones listed, 90% are singletons. Sequences were obtained from peripheral blood. These TCRs come from an older woman with COVID-19, enrolled during active disease. Each CDR3 is given with its conserved first and last residue. The D gene is left open where the match is weak. Size tells how often a clone was seen (once, few, many) or the class of an expanded clone, and some rows leave it out.

abundance,v_gene,j_gene,d_gene,CDR3nt,CDR3aa
.,TRBV4-3,TRBJ1-3,TRBD1,TGCGCCAGCAGCCAAGAGGTGACAGGGGCTGGAAACACCATATATTTT,CASSQEVTGAGNTIYF
.,TRBV6-4,TRBJ2-5,TRBD1,TGTGCCAACAACCGGGACAGGGGTTTGGGAGAGACCCAGTACTTC,CANNRDRGLGETQYF
.,TRBV30,TRBJ1-2,.,TGTGCCTGGAGTGTAGGGGGGGATCACTATGGCTACACCTTC,CAWSVGGDHYGYTF
.,TRBV27,TRBJ2-3,.,TGTGCCAGCAGTTTATGGGGGGGGGCACACGATACGCAGTATTTT,CASSLWGGAHDTQYF
.,TRBV6-1,TRBJ1-1,TRBD1,TGTGCCAGCAGTGAAGCGCTAGAGGGGGCCACTGAAGCTTTCTTT,CASSEALEGATEAFF
.,TRBV18,TRBJ1-5,TRBD1,TGTGCCAGCTCACCCGCGACAGGGAACATCGTGCAGCCCCAGCATTTT,CASSPATGNIVQPQHF
.,TRBV18,TRBJ2-5,.,TGTGCCAGCTCACCGAGCGGAGAGACCCAGTACTTC,CASSPSGETQYF
.,TRBV10-3,TRBJ2-7,TRBD1,TGTGCCATGACCGGGACAGATTCCTACGAGCAGTACTTC,CAMTGTDSYEQYF
.,TRBV2,TRBJ2-7,.,TGTGCCAGCAGTGAGGTCCCAGGGACATCCTACGAGCAGTACTTC,CASSEVPGTSYEQYF
.,TRBV2,TRBJ1-5,.,TGTGCCAGCAGTGATGGACAAATTAATCAGCCCCAGCATTTT,CASSDGQINQPQHF
once,TRBV6-5,TRBJ1-2,TRBD1,TGTGCCAGCAGCCAGACAGGGGGCAATGGCTACACCTTC,CASSQTGGNGYTF
.,TRBV5-1,TRBJ1-1,TRBD1,TGCGCCAGCAGCCAGGGACAGCTACTAGAAGCTTTCTTT,CASSQGQLLEAFF
few,TRBV5-4,TRBJ1-2,TRBD1,TGTGCCAGCAGCCCACAGGGGAGGCTACAGTATGGCTACACCTTC,CASSPQGRLQYGYTF
.,TRBV27,TRBJ2-1,.,TGTGCCAGCAGGCCCCCGAGCTCCTACAATGAGCAGTTCTTC,CASRPPSSYNEQFF
once,TRBV7-3,TRBJ2-4,.,TGTGCCAGCAGCTTACGACAGTATAAAAACATTCAGTACTTC,CASSLRQYKNIQYF
.,TRBV9,TRBJ2-7,.,TGTGCCAGCAGCGTTAGAGAAACCTACGAGCAGTACTTC,CASSVRETYEQYF
once,TRBV9,TRBJ2-2,.,TGTGCCAGCAGCGTAGGGCCGGGTGGGGCAGAGACCACCGGGGAGCTGTTTTTT,CASSVGPGGAETTGELFF
.,TRBV2,TRBJ1-3,.,TGTGCCAGCAGGGCTTATTATGTTGGAAACACCATATATTTT,CASRAYYVGNTIYF
.,TRBV7-9,TRBJ2-3,.,TGTGTCAGCAGCTTGCAGGGTCTTAGGACAGATACGCAGTATTTT,CVSSLQGLRTDTQYF
.,TRBV7-3,TRBJ2-5,.,TGTGCCAGCAGCTCTAGGGGGCGGGGCTCACAAGAGACCCAGTACTTC,CASSSRGRGSQETQYF
.,TRBV5-6,TRBJ2-2,.,TGTGCCAGCAGCTCGTCGCAGGGAACCGGGGAGCTGTTTTTT,CASSSSQGTGELFF
.,TRBV30,TRBJ2-7,TRBD1,TGTGCCTGGGACCAGGACAGGTTGTCCTACGAGCAGTACTTC,CAWDQDRLSYEQYF
.,TRBV2,TRBJ1-2,.,TGTGCCAGCAACAAGGGGAACTATGGCTACACCTTC,CASNKGNYGYTF
.,TRBV6-2/TRBV6-3,TRBJ1-1,TRBD1,TGTGCCAGCAGCCACGGGGACAGGGGGACTGAAGCTTTCTTT,CASSHGDRGTEAFF
.,TRBV10-3,TRBJ2-6,.,TGTGCCATCTCCGGGACATTGAGCTCTGGGGCCAACGTCCTGACTTTC,CAISGTLSSGANVLTF